This T cell receptor (beta chain) originates from a study of PD-L1 blockade in urothelial cancer. Study background: Blood was evaluated 3 weeks (second dose) and 6 weeks after therapy began. The median number of T cells present in blood samples was 130,000 to 150,000. Points from the study as a whole: Pretreatment peripheral blood TCR clonality that fell below the median predicted better survival among the patients studied. Durable benefit was linked to greater 3-week expansion of tumor-associated blood clones.

Time point described: pretreatment peripheral blood. TCRdb's table, derived via immunoSEQ multiplex PCR, lists solely in-frame clones and lacks some. The repertoire holds about 88,000 clones, about 89% seen once, with over 0.95% in the top ten. Only a few counts were recorded for this clone. Its antigen is undetermined. Sample: PBMCs, taken around atezolizumab (anti-PD-L1) treatment. The TCR comes from an elderly woman with urothelial cancer.

In DNA, the CDR3 is TGCGCCAGCAGCTTGGACCCTGGGACAGGGGGCGCAGAAGCTTTCTTT. Its translation is CASSLDPGTGGAEAFF. This chain connects TRBV5-1 to TRBJ1-1; 12 bases match TRBD1. J was trimmed by 8 bases and V by 0 bases; bases with no gene match: 8. This CDR3 is built from 16 residues. From germline, CDR1 is SGHRS and CDR2 YFSETQ.